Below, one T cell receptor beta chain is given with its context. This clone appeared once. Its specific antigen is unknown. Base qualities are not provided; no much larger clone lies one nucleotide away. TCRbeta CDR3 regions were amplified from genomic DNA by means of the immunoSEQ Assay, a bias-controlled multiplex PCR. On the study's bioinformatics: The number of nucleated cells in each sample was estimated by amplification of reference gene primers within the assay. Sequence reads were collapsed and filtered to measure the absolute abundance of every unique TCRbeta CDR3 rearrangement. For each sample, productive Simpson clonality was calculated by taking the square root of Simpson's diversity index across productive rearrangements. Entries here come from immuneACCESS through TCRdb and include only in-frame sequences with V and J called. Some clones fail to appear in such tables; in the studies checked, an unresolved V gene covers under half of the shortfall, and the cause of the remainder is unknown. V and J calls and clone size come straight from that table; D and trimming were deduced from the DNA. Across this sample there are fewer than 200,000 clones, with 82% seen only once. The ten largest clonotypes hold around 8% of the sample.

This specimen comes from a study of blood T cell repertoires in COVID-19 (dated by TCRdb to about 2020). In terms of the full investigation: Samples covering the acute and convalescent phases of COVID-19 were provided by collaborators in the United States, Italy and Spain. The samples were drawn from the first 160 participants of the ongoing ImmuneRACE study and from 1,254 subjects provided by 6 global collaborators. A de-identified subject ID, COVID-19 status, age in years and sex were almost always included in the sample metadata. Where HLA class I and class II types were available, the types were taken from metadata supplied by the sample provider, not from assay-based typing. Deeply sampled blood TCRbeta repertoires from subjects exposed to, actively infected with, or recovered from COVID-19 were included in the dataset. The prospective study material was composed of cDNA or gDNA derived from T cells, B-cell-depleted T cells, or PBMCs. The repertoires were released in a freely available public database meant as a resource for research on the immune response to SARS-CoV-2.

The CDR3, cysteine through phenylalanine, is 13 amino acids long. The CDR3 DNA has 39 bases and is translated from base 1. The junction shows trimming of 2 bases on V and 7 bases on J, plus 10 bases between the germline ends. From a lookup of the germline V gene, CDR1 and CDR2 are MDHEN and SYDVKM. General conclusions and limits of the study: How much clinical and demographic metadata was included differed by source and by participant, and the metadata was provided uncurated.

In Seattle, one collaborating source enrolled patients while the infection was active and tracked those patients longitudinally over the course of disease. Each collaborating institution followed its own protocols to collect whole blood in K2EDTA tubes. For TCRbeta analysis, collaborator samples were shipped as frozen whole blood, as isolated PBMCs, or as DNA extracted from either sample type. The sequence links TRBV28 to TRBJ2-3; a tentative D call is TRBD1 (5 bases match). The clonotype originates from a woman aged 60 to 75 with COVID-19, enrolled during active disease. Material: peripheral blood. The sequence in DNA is TGTGCCAGCAGTTTAGGGGCCCTTAATACGCAGTATTTT. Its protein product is CASSLGALNTQYF.